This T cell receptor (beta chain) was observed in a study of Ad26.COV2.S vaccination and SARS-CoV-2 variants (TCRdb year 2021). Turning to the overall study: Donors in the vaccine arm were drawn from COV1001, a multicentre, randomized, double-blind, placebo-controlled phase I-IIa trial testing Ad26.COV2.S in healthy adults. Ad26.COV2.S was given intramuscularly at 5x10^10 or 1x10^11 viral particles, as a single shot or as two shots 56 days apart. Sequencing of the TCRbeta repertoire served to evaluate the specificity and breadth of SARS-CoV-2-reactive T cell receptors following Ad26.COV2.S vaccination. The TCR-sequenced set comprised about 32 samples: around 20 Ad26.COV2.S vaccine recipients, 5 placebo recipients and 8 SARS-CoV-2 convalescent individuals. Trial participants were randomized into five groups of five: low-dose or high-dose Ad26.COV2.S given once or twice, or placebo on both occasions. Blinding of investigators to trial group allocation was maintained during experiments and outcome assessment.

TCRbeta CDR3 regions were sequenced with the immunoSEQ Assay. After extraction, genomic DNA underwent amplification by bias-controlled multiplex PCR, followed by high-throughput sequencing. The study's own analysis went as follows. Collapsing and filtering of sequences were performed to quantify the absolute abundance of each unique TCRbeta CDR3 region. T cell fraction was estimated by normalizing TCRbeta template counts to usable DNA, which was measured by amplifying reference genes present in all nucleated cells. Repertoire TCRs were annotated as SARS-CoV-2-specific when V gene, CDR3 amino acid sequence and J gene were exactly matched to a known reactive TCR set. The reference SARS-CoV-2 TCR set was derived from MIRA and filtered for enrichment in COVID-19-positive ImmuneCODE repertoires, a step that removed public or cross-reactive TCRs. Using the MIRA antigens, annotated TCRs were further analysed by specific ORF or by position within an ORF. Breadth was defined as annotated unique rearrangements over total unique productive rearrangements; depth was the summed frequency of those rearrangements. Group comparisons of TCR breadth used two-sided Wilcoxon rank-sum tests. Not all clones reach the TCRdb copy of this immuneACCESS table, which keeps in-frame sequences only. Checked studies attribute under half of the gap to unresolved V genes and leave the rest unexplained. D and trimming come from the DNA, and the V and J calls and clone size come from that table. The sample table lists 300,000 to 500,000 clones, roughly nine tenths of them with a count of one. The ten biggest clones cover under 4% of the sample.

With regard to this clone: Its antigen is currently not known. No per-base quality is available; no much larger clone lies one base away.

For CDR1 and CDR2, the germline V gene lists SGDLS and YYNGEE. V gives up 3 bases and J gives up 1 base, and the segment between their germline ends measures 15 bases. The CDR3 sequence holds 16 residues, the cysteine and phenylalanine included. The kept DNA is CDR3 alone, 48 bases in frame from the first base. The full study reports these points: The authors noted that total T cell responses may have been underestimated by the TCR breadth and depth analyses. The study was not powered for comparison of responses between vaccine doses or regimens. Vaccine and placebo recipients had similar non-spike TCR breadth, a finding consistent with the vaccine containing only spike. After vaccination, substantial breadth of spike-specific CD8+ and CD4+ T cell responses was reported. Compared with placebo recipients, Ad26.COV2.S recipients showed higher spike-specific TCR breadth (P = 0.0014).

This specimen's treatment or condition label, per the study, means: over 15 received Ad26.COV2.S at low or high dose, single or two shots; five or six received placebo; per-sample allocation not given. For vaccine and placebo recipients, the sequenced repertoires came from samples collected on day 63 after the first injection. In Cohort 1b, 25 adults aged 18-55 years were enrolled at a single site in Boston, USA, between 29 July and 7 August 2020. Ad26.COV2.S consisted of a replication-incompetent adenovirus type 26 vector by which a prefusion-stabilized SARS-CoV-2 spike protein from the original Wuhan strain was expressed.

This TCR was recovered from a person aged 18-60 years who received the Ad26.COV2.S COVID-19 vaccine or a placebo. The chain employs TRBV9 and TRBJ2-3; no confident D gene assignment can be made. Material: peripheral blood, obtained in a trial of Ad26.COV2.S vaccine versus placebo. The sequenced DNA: TGTGCCAGCAGCGAAAGCACCATTTTGGGCACAGATACGCAGTATTTT. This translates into CASSESTILGTDTQYF. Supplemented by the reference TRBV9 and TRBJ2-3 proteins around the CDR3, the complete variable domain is DSGVTQTPKHLITATGQRVTLRCSPRSGDLSVYWYQQSLDQGLQFLIQYYNGEERAKGNILERFSAQQFPDLHSELNLSSLELGDSALYFCASSESTILGTDTQYFGPGTRLTVL.